This paragraph reports one T cell receptor beta chain. The CDR3 has 13 amino acids. V was cut by 6 bases and J by 5 bases, with 14 bases left in between. The V gene's germline CDR1 is SGHAT and CDR2 FQNNGV. The data belong to a study of blood T cell repertoires in COVID-19. About the study: The study drew acute and convalescent COVID-19 samples from the United States, Italy and Spain. PBMCs, B-cell-depleted T cells, or T cells were the source of the cDNA or gDNA that made up the material.

Participants were aged about 18 to 100 years from about 25 US areas. Original analysis: Counts of nucleated cells, estimated from reference gene primer amplification, were obtained. TCRdb's copy holds only in-frame clones and misses some; the assay was immunoSEQ multiplex PCR. V and J calls and clone size are copied from that table; D and trimming were computed from the DNA. The sample lists approximately 260,000 clones, about 85% occurring once. The V gene is TRBV11-2, the J gene TRBJ2-7; perhaps TRBD2 as D (6 bases). The material sequenced was PBMCs or T cells enriched from blood (not recorded which). This TCR derives from a woman aged 30 to 39 with acute COVID-19. The CDR3 reads CASRSGGFHEQYF. CDR3 bases: TGTGCCAGCAGGAGTGGAGGGTTCCACGAGCAGTACTTC.